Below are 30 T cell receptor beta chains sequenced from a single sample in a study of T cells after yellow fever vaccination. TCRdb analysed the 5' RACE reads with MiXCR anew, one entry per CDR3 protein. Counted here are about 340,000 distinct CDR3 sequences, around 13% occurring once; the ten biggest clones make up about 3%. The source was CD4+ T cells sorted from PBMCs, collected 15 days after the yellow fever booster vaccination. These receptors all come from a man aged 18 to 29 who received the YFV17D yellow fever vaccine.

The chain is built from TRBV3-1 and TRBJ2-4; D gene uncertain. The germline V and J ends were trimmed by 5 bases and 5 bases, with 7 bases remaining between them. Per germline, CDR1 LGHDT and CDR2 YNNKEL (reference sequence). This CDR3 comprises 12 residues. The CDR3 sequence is CASSYTENIQYF. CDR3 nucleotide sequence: TGTGCCAGCAGCTACACTGAAAACATTCAGTACTTC.

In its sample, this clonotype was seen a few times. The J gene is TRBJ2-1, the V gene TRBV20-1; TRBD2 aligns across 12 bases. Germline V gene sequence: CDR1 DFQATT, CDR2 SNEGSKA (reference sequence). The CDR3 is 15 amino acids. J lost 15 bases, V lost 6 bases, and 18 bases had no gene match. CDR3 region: CSARRGLAGGKVRFF. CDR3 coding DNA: TGCAGTGCCCGAAGGGGACTAGCGGGCGGAAAAGTCCGGTTCTTC.

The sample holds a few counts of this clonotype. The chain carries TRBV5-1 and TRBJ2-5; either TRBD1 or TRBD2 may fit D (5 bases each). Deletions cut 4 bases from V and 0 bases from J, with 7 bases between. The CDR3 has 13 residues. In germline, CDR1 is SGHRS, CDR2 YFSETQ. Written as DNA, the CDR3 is TGCGCCAGCAGCATGGGACACCAAGAGACCCAGTACTTC. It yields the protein CASSMGHQETQYF.

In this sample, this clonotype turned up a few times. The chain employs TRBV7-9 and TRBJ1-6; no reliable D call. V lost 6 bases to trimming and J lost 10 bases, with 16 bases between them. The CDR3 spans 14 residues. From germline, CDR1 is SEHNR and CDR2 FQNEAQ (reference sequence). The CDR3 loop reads CASRPAGVRSPLHF. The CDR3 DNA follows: TGTGCCAGCAGACCGGCCGGAGTAAGGTCACCCCTCCACTTT.

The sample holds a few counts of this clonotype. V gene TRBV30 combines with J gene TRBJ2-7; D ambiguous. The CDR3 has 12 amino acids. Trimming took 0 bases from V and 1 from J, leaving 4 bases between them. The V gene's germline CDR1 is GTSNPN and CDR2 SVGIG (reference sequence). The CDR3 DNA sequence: TGTGCCTGGAGTGTACTGTCCTACGAGCAGTACTTC. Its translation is CAWSVLSYEQYF.

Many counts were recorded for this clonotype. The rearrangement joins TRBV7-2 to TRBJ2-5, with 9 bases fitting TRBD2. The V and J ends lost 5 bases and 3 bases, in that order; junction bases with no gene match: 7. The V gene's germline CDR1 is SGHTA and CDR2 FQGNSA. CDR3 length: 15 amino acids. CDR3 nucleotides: TGTGCCAGCAGCCCCCCTGCGGGGGGGAAAGAGACCCAGTACTTC. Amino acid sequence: CASSPPAGGKETQYF. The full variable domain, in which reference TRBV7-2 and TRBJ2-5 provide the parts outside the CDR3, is GAGVSQSPSNKVTEKGKDVELRCDPISGHTALYWYRQSLGQGLEFLIYFQGNSAPDKSGLPSDRFSAERTGGSVSTLTIQRTQQEDSAVYLCASSPPAGGKETQYFGPGTRLLVL.

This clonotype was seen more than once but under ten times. The CDR3 region has the DNA TGCGCCAGCAGCCCCGCGGGGGAGCCCCCAGATACGCAGTATTTT. Protein sequence: CASSPAGEPPDTQYF. The chain carries TRBV4-1 and TRBJ2-3; 7 bases map to TRBD2. This CDR3 is built from 15 residues. CDR1 is MGHRA, CDR2 YSYEKL, per germline. J lost 4 bases, V lost 4 bases, and 8 bases had no gene match.

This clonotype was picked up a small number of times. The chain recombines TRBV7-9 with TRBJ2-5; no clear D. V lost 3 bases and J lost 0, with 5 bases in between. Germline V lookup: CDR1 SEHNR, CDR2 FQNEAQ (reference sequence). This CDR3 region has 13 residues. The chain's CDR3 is CASSLRNQETQYF. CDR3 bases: TGTGCCAGCAGCTTGAGAAACCAAGAGACCCAGTACTTC.

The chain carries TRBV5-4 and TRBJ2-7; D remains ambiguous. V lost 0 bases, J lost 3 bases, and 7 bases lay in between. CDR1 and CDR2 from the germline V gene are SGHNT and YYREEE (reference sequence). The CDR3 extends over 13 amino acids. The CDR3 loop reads CASSLDTGYEQYF. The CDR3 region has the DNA TGTGCCAGCAGCTTGGATACCGGCTACGAGCAGTACTTC.

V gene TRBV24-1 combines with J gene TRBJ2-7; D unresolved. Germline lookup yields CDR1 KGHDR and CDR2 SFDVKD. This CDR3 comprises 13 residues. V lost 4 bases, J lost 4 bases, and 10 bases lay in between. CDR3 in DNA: TGTGCCACCAGTGACAAGGTGAATTACGAGCAGTACGTC. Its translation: CATSDKVNYEQYV.

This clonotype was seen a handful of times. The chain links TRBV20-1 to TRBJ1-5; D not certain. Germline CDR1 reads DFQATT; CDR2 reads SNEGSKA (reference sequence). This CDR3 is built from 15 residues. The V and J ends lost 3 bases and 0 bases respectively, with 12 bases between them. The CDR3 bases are TGCAGTGCTAGTATAGGTTGGTATAGCAATCAGCCCCAGCATTTT. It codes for CSASIGWYSNQPQHF.

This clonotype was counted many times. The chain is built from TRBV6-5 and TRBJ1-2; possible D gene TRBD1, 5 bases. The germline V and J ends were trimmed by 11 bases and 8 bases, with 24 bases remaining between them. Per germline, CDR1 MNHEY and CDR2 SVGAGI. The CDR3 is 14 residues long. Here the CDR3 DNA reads TGTGCCGCGGCGGGGACGGGGCGGTCGCAGGGCTACACCTTC. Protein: CAAAGTGRSQGYTF.

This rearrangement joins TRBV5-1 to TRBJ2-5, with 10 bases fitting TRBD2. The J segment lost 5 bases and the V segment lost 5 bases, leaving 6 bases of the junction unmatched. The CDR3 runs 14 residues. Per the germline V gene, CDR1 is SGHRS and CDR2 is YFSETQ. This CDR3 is CASSGAGGLETQYF. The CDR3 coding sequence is TGCGCCAGCAGTGGAGCGGGGGGGCTTGAGACCCAGTACTTC.

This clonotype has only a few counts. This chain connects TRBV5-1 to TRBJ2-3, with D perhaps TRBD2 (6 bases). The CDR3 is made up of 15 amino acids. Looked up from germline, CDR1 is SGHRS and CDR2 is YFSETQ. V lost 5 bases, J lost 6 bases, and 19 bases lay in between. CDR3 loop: CASRSLSGSGDTQYF. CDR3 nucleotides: TGCGCCAGCAGAAGCTTATCTGGGAGCGGGGATACGCAGTATTTT. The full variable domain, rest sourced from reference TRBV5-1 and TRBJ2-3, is KAGVTQTPRYLIKTRGQQVTLSCSPISGHRSVSWYQQTPGQGLQFLFEYFSETQRNKGNFPGRFSGRQFSNSRSEMNVSTLELGDSALYLCASRSLSGSGDTQYFGPGTRLTVL.

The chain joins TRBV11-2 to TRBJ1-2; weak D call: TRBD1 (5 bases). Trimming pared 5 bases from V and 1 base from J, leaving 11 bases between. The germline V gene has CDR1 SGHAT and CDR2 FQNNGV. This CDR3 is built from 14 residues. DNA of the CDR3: TGTGCCAGCAGCCCCTCGGGGGATAACTATGGCTACACCTTC. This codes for CASSPSGDNYGYTF.

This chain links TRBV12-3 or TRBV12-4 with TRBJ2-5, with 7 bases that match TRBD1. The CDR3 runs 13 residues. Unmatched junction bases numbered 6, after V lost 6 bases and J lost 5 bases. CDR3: CASRGGALETQYF. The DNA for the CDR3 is TGTGCCAGCAGAGGGGGCGCTTTGGAGACCCAGTACTTC.

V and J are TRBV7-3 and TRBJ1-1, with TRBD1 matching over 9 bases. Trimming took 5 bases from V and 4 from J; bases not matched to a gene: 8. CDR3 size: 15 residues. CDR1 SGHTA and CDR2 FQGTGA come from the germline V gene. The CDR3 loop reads CASSDTGGGGTEAFF. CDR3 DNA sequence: TGTGCCAGCAGCGATACAGGGGGCGGGGGCACTGAAGCTTTCTTT.

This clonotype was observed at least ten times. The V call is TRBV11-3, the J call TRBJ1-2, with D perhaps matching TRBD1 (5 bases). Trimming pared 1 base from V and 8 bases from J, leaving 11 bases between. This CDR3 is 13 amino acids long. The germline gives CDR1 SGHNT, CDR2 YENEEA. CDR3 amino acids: CASSLATGTGYTF. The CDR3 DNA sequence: TGTGCCAGCAGCTTAGCAACAGGAACGGGCTACACCTTC.

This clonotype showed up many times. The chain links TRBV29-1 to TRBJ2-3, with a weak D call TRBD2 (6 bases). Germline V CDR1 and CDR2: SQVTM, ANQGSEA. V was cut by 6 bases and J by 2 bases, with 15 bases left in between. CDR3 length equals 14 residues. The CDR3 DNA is TGCAGCGTGTCCTCGCGGGGAGCCACAGATACGCAGTATTTT. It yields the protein CSVSSRGATDTQYF.

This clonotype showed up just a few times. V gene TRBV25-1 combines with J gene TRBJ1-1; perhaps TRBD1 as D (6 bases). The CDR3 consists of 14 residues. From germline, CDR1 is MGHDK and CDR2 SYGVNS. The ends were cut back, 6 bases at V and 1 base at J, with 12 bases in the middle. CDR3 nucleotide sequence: TGTGCCAGCAGCGAACAACAGGGGAACACTGAAGCTTTCTTT. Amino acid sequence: CASSEQQGNTEAFF.

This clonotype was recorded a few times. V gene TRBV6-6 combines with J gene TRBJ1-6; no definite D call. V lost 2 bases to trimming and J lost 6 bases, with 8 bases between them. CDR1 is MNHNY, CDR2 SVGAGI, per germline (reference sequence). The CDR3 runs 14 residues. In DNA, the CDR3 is TGTGCCAGCAGTTACATACAGATTAATTCACCCCTCCACTTT. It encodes CASSYIQINSPLHF.

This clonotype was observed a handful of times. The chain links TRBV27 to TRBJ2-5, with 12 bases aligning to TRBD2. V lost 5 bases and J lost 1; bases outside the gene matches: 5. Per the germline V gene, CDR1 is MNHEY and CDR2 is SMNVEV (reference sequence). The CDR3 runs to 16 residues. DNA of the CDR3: TGTGCCAGCAGTATACTAGCGGGGGGCCCCCAAGAGACCCAGTACTTC. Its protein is CASSILAGGPQETQYF.

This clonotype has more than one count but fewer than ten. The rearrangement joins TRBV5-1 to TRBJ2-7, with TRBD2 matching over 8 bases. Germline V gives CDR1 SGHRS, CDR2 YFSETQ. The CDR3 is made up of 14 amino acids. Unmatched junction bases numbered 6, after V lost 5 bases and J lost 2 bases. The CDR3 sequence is CASSRIAGTYEQYF. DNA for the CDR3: TGCGCCAGCAGTAGAATAGCGGGAACCTACGAGCAGTACTTC. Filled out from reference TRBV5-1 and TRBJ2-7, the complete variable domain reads KAGVTQTPRYLIKTRGQQVTLSCSPISGHRSVSWYQQTPGQGLQFLFEYFSETQRNKGNFPGRFSGRQFSNSRSEMNVSTLELGDSALYLCASSRIAGTYEQYFGPGTRLTVT.

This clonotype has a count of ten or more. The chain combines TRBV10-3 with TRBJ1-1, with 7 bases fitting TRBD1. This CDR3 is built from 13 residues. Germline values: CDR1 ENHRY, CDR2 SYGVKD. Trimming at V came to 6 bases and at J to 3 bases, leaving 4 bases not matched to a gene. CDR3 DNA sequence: TGTGCCATCAGCCGAGGACAGGACACTGAAGCTTTCTTT. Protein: CAISRGQDTEAFF.

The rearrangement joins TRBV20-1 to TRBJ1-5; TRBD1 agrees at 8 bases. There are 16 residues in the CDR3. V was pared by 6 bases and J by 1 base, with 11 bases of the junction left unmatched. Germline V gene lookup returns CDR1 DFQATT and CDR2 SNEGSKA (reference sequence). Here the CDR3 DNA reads TGCAGTGCCAACCGACAGGGGATAGCAAGCAATCAGCCCCAGCATTTT. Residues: CSANRQGIASNQPQHF.

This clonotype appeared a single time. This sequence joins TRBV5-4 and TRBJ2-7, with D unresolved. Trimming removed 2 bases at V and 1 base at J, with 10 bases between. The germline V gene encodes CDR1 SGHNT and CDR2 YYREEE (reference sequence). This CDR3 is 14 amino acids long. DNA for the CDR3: TGTGCCAGCAGCTTCGCCGGGCCATCCTACGAGCAGTACTTC. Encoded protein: CASSFAGPSYEQYF. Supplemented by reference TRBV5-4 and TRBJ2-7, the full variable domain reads ETGVTQSPTHLIKTRGQQVTLRCSSQSGHNTVSWYQQALGQGPQFIFQYYREEENGRGNFPPRFSGLQFPNYSSELNVNALELDDSALYLCASSFAGPSYEQYFGPGTRLTVT.

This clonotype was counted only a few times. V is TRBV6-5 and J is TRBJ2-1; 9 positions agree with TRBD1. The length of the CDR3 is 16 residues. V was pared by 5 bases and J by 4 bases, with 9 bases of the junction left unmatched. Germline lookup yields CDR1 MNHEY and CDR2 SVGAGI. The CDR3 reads CASSGITGGAYNEQFF. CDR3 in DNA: TGTGCCAGCAGTGGAATCACAGGGGGCGCGTACAATGAGCAGTTCTTC.

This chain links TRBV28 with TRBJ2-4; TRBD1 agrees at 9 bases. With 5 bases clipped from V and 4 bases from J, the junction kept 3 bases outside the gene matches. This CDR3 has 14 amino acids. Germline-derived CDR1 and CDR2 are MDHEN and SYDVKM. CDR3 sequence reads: CASSPGTGKNIQYF. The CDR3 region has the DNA TGTGCCAGCAGTCCTGGGACAGGGAAAAACATTCAGTACTTC.

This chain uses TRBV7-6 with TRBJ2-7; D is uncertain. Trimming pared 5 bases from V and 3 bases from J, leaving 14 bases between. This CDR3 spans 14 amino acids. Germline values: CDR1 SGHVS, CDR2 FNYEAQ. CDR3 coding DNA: TGTGCCAGCAGCCCCTCGGCGGCAAGCTACGAGCAGTACGTC. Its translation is CASSPSAASYEQYV.

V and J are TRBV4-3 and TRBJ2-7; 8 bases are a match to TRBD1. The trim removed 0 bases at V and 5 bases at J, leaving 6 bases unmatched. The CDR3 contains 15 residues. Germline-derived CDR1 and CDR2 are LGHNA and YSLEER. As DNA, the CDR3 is TGCGCCAGCAGCCAAGACCCCCGACAGGGGAACGAGCAGTACTTC. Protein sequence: CASSQDPRQGNEQYF.